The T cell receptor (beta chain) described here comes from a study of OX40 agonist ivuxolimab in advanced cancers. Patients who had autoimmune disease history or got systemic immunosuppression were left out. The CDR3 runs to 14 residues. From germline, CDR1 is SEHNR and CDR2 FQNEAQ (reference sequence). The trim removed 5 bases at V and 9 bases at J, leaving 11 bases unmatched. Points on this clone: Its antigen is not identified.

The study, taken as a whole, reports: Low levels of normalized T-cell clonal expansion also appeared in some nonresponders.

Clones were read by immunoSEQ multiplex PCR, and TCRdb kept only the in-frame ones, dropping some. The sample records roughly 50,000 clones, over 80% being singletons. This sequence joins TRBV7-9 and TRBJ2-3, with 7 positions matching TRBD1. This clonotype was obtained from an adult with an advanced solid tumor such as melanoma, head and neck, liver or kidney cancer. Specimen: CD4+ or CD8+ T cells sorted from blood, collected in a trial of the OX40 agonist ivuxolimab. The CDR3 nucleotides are TGTGCCAGCAGCCACAGCACAGGGGTAGAGACGCAGTATTTT. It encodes CASSHSTGVETQYF.